A selection of T cell receptor beta chains follows, all from one sample in a study of cytomegalovirus exposure and HLA in healthy donors. TCRdb's table, derived via immunoSEQ multiplex PCR, lists solely in-frame clones and lacks some. The data hold 70,000 or so clones, with approximately 90% observed a single time. The sample taken for sequencing was PBMCs. These receptors originate from a woman aged 25-40 years in good health and CMV-seropositive. Both conserved end residues are part of each CDR3. D genes are given only for firm matches. Only part of the rows carry a size: once, few, many, or a class if the clone is expanded.

clone_size: NA; v_call: TRBV6-5; d_call: NA; j_call: TRBJ2-5; cdr3_nt: TGTGCCAGCAGTTACTCGACACCCCTTCTAGAGACCCAGTACTTC; cdr3_aa: CASSYSTPLLETQYF
clone_size: NA; v_call: TRBV29-1; d_call: NA; j_call: TRBJ2-5; cdr3_nt: TGCAGCGCCCGGGGGCAAGAGACCCAGTACTTC; cdr3_aa: CSARGQETQYF
clone_size: NA; v_call: TRBV6-5; d_call: NA; j_call: TRBJ2-7; cdr3_nt: TGTGCCAGCAGTTTTGCGTCGGGATACTACGAGCAGTACTTC; cdr3_aa: CASSFASGYYEQYF
clone_size: NA; v_call: TRBV29-1; d_call: NA; j_call: TRBJ2-7; cdr3_nt: TGCAGCGACACGGGACGTGGGGCTAGCGCCTACGAGCAGTACTTC; cdr3_aa: CSDTGRGASAYEQYF
clone_size: NA; v_call: TRBV6-1; d_call: NA; j_call: TRBJ2-1; cdr3_nt: TGTGCCAGCAGTCCCGAGCGTGGCTCCTACAATGAGCAGTTCTTC; cdr3_aa: CASSPERGSYNEQFF
clone_size: once; v_call: TRBV28; d_call: TRBD1; j_call: TRBJ1-5; cdr3_nt: TGTGCCAGCAGGCTCGGGACAGGGGGTCTCAATCAGCCCCAGCATTTT; cdr3_aa: CASRLGTGGLNQPQHF
clone_size: NA; v_call: TRBV19; d_call: NA; j_call: TRBJ1-2; cdr3_nt: TGTGCCAGTAGTATAAAGGACAGCTATGGCTACACCTTC; cdr3_aa: CASSIKDSYGYTF
clone_size: NA; v_call: TRBV4-2; d_call: TRBD2; j_call: TRBJ2-5; cdr3_nt: TGTGCCAGCAGCCCGCCGGGGCGGGAGTGGGAGACCCAGTACTTC; cdr3_aa: CASSPPGREWETQYF
clone_size: once; v_call: TRBV20-1; d_call: NA; j_call: TRBJ1-2; cdr3_nt: TGCAGTGCTAGAGTCGGCCGAGACACCCCCTTC; cdr3_aa: CSARVGRDTPF
clone_size: once; v_call: TRBV5-1; d_call: NA; j_call: TRBJ2-1; cdr3_nt: TGCGCCAGCCGGAGGCCACTTATAAATGAGCAGTTCTTC; cdr3_aa: CASRRPLINEQFF
clone_size: NA; v_call: TRBV5-1; d_call: TRBD2; j_call: TRBJ2-7; cdr3_nt: TGCGCCAGCAGCCCCCGGACTAGCGGCGGGTTTTGGTACGAGCAGTACTTC; cdr3_aa: CASSPRTSGGFWYEQYF
clone_size: NA; v_call: TRBV5-1; d_call: TRBD1; j_call: TRBJ2-5; cdr3_nt: TGCGCCAGCAGCTTGTGGGACAGGGTCGAGGAGACCCAGTACTTC; cdr3_aa: CASSLWDRVEETQYF
clone_size: NA; v_call: TRBV9; d_call: NA; j_call: TRBJ2-1; cdr3_nt: TGTGCCAGCAGCGTACTGTACAGCAACAATGAGCAGTTCTTC; cdr3_aa: CASSVLYSNNEQFF
clone_size: NA; v_call: TRBV7-9; d_call: TRBD1; j_call: TRBJ2-2; cdr3_nt: TGTGCCAGCAGGGAAGGGGACAGGGATCGAACCGGGGAGCTGTTTTTT; cdr3_aa: CASREGDRDRTGELFF
clone_size: NA; v_call: TRBV7-8; d_call: TRBD1; j_call: TRBJ1-1; cdr3_nt: TGTGCCAGCTCCAGGGGGTATGTGACTGAAGCTTTCTTT; cdr3_aa: CASSRGYVTEAFF
clone_size: NA; v_call: TRBV27; d_call: TRBD2; j_call: TRBJ2-2; cdr3_nt: TGTGCCAGCAGTATCTCCGGGACTAGCCGGACCGGGGAGCTGTTTTTT; cdr3_aa: CASSISGTSRTGELFF
clone_size: NA; v_call: TRBV19; d_call: NA; j_call: TRBJ1-1; cdr3_nt: TGTGCCAGCCGGGGAGGATTCACTGAAGTAGCTTTCTTT; cdr3_aa: CASRGGFTEVAFF
clone_size: few; v_call: TRBV4-2; d_call: TRBD1; j_call: TRBJ1-1; cdr3_nt: TGTGCCAGCAGCCGTACCTGGGACAGCGGGGGCACTGAAGCTTTCTTT; cdr3_aa: CASSRTWDSGGTEAFF
clone_size: once; v_call: TRBV9; d_call: TRBD2; j_call: TRBJ2-3; cdr3_nt: TGTGCCAGCAGCGCCCCCATCGTCGGGACTAGCGGGAGATCGGGTCAAGATACGCAGTATTTT; cdr3_aa: CASSAPIVGTSGRSGQDTQYF
clone_size: NA; v_call: TRBV5-1; d_call: NA; j_call: TRBJ1-5; cdr3_nt: TGCGCCAGCAGCCTCCGGGGTCTCGAGCCCCAGCATTTT; cdr3_aa: CASSLRGLEPQHF
clone_size: NA; v_call: TRBV5-1; d_call: TRBD2; j_call: TRBJ2-5; cdr3_nt: TGCGCCAGCAGCTTGGGGCCAGCGGGAGGGGGCCAAGAGACCCAGTACTTC; cdr3_aa: CASSLGPAGGGQETQYF
clone_size: NA; v_call: TRBV5-1; d_call: TRBD1; j_call: TRBJ1-2; cdr3_nt: TGCGCCAGCAGCCCGGGACAGGGGGCCCCTACAGGAGGCTACACCTTC; cdr3_aa: CASSPGQGAPTGGYTF
clone_size: NA; v_call: TRBV9; d_call: TRBD1; j_call: TRBJ1-2; cdr3_nt: TGTGCCAGCAGCGCCGGGACAGGGGGCGGCTATGGCTACACCTTC; cdr3_aa: CASSAGTGGGYGYTF
clone_size: NA; v_call: TRBV5-8; d_call: NA; j_call: TRBJ2-3; cdr3_nt: TGTGCCAGCAGCTTGGGCCTGGGAGTCCCGGCAGATACGCAGTATTTT; cdr3_aa: CASSLGLGVPADTQYF
clone_size: NA; v_call: TRBV4-1; d_call: NA; j_call: TRBJ2-1; cdr3_nt: TGCGCCAGCAGCCCCCCCTTAGGGAGCAATGAGCAGTTCTTC; cdr3_aa: CASSPPLGSNEQFF
clone_size: NA; v_call: TRBV7-6; d_call: NA; j_call: TRBJ2-1; cdr3_nt: TGTGCCAGCAGCCCCCGCCCTAGTGACAATGAGCAGTTCTTC; cdr3_aa: CASSPRPSDNEQFF
clone_size: NA; v_call: TRBV19; d_call: TRBD2; j_call: TRBJ2-5; cdr3_nt: TGTGCCAGTAGTGTACTAGCGGGAGACGAGACCCAGTACTTC; cdr3_aa: CASSVLAGDETQYF
clone_size: NA; v_call: TRBV7-2; d_call: NA; j_call: TRBJ2-2; cdr3_nt: TGTGCCAGCAGCCTGAACACCGGGGAGCTGTTTTTT; cdr3_aa: CASSLNTGELFF
clone_size: NA; v_call: TRBV11-2; d_call: TRBD1; j_call: TRBJ2-2; cdr3_nt: TGTGCCAGCAGCCCGCGGACAGGGGGCAAGTGGGACACCGGGGAGCTGTTTTTT; cdr3_aa: CASSPRTGGKWDTGELFF
clone_size: NA; v_call: TRBV6-1; d_call: NA; j_call: TRBJ2-7; cdr3_nt: TGTGCCAGCAGTGAACAGGTGGCCCCCTACGAGCAGTACTTC; cdr3_aa: CASSEQVAPYEQYF
clone_size: NA; v_call: TRBV11-2; d_call: TRBD2; j_call: TRBJ2-3; cdr3_nt: TGTGCCAGCAGCCCCACGGGACTAGCGGGGCTCACAGATACGCAGTATTTT; cdr3_aa: CASSPTGLAGLTDTQYF
clone_size: NA; v_call: TRBV28; d_call: TRBD2; j_call: TRBJ2-4; cdr3_nt: TGTGCCAGCAGCAAAACTAGCGGTACTTCGCTCATTCAGTACTTC; cdr3_aa: CASSKTSGTSLIQYF
clone_size: few; v_call: TRBV5-1; d_call: NA; j_call: TRBJ1-1; cdr3_nt: TGCGCCAGCAGCCAACAATCAACGAACACTGAAGCTTTCTTT; cdr3_aa: CASSQQSTNTEAFF
clone_size: NA; v_call: TRBV5-1; d_call: NA; j_call: TRBJ2-3; cdr3_nt: TGCGCCAGCAGCTCGACTCTCACCGGGGATACGCAGTATTTT; cdr3_aa: CASSSTLTGDTQYF
clone_size: NA; v_call: TRBV28; d_call: NA; j_call: TRBJ1-5; cdr3_nt: TGTGCCAGCAGTTCCGGGGGAGGGAATCAGCCCCAGCATTTT; cdr3_aa: CASSSGGGNQPQHF
clone_size: NA; v_call: TRBV27; d_call: TRBD1; j_call: TRBJ2-7; cdr3_nt: TGTGCCAGCAGTTCTGACAGGGGGAACGAGCAGTACTTC; cdr3_aa: CASSSDRGNEQYF
clone_size: NA; v_call: TRBV4-2; d_call: TRBD1; j_call: TRBJ1-2; cdr3_nt: TGTGCCAGCAGCCAAGATGAGACAGGGGGCGCCTATGGCTACACCTTC; cdr3_aa: CASSQDETGGAYGYTF
clone_size: NA; v_call: TRBV5-1; d_call: TRBD1; j_call: TRBJ1-1; cdr3_nt: TGCGCCAGCAGCACCACGGGACAGTTCGAAGCTTTCTTT; cdr3_aa: CASSTTGQFEAFF
clone_size: NA; v_call: TRBV27; d_call: NA; j_call: TRBJ1-5; cdr3_nt: TGTGCCAGCAGTTTAAGGGGTTATAGCAATCAGCCCCAGCATTTT; cdr3_aa: CASSLRGYSNQPQHF
clone_size: NA; v_call: TRBV29-1; d_call: TRBD1; j_call: TRBJ1-4; cdr3_nt: TGCAGCGTTGAGGGACAGGGTACGATAGGCGAAAAACTGTTTTTT; cdr3_aa: CSVEGQGTIGEKLFF
clone_size: NA; v_call: TRBV28; d_call: NA; j_call: TRBJ1-5; cdr3_nt: TGTGCCAGCAGTTTCCAGGTTGGCCAGCCCCAGCATTTT; cdr3_aa: CASSFQVGQPQHF
clone_size: NA; v_call: TRBV7-2; d_call: TRBD1; j_call: TRBJ1-1; cdr3_nt: TGTGCCAGCAGCCGGACAGGGGGCGGGTTAACTGAAGCTTTCTTT; cdr3_aa: CASSRTGGGLTEAFF
clone_size: NA; v_call: TRBV19; d_call: TRBD1; j_call: TRBJ1-4; cdr3_nt: TGTGCCAGTAGCATAGACAGGGGCGAAAAACTGTTTTTT; cdr3_aa: CASSIDRGEKLFF
clone_size: few; v_call: TRBV5-6; d_call: NA; j_call: TRBJ1-5; cdr3_nt: TGTGCCAGCAGCTTGCGCGGGGGATTCGGTAGCAATCAGCCCCAGCATTTT; cdr3_aa: CASSLRGGFGSNQPQHF
clone_size: NA; v_call: TRBV29-1; d_call: TRBD1; j_call: TRBJ2-1; cdr3_nt: TGCAGCGTGAGCCCGGGACAGGTTCACTACAATGAGCAGTTCTTC; cdr3_aa: CSVSPGQVHYNEQFF
clone_size: NA; v_call: TRBV5-1; d_call: NA; j_call: TRBJ1-1; cdr3_nt: TGCGCCAGCAGCTTGGACGTGACAGGGAACACTGAAGCTTTCTTT; cdr3_aa: CASSLDVTGNTEAFF
clone_size: NA; v_call: TRBV27; d_call: NA; j_call: TRBJ2-6; cdr3_nt: TGTGCCAGCAGCCACTCTAAATCCAACGTCCTGACTTTC; cdr3_aa: CASSHSKSNVLTF
clone_size: NA; v_call: TRBV21-1; d_call: NA; j_call: TRBJ2-5; cdr3_nt: TGTGCCAGCCTCGGGACCCAGTACTTC; cdr3_aa: CASLGTQYF
clone_size: NA; v_call: TRBV7-2; d_call: TRBD2; j_call: TRBJ2-2; cdr3_nt: TGTGCCAGCAGCTTAGGACTAGCGGGTGCCGGGGAGCTGTTTTTT; cdr3_aa: CASSLGLAGAGELFF
clone_size: NA; v_call: TRBV30; d_call: NA; j_call: TRBJ2-2; cdr3_nt: TGTGCCTGGGCGCTTGATTCGACCGGGGAGCTGTTTTTT; cdr3_aa: CAWALDSTGELFF
clone_size: once; v_call: TRBV13; d_call: TRBD1; j_call: TRBJ1-5; cdr3_nt: TGTGCCAGCAGCTTAAGGGGACAGGGGCAGCCCCAGCATTTT; cdr3_aa: CASSLRGQGQPQHF
clone_size: NA; v_call: TRBV7-6; d_call: TRBD2; j_call: TRBJ2-3; cdr3_nt: TGTGCCAGCAGCTTAGTGGAGCGGGAGGTTAGCGATACGCAGTATTTT; cdr3_aa: CASSLVEREVSDTQYF
clone_size: once; v_call: TRBV5-1; d_call: TRBD1; j_call: TRBJ1-2; cdr3_nt: TGCGCCAGCAGCTTGGGACAGGGTTTTAGGTATGGCTACACCTTC; cdr3_aa: CASSLGQGFRYGYTF
clone_size: NA; v_call: TRBV5-5; d_call: NA; j_call: TRBJ1-5; cdr3_nt: TGTGCCAGCAGCTTGGCTGTAAGCGGCAATCAGCCCCAGCATTTT; cdr3_aa: CASSLAVSGNQPQHF
clone_size: few; v_call: TRBV10-1; d_call: NA; j_call: TRBJ2-1; cdr3_nt: TGCGCCAGCAGTGCTTACAGGGCAGGTGAGCAGTTCTTC; cdr3_aa: CASSAYRAGEQFF
clone_size: NA; v_call: TRBV18; d_call: NA; j_call: TRBJ1-2; cdr3_nt: TGTGCCAGCTCACCATTCGCGGGGATACGAGGAGGCTACACCTTC; cdr3_aa: CASSPFAGIRGGYTF